There are many counts of the clone carrying this T cell receptor (beta chain). This sample is part of a study of T cells in Graves' hyperthyroidism and ophthalmopathy. CDR1 MNHEY and CDR2 SMNVEV come from the germline V gene (reference sequence). Between the trimmed V and J ends, which lost 5 bases and 1 base, there was a span of 8 bases. CDR3 length: 13 residues. The investigators amplified TCR beta CDR3 regions from RNA transcripts. RT-PCR in the first round (using the HTBI primer set) targeted the TCR CDR3. TCRdb used MiXCR to reprocess the multiplex PCR reads, holding one entry per CDR3 protein. The data contain nearly 600,000 distinct CDR3 sequences, more than 13% of them singletons.

Specimen: blood. This receptor was obtained from a woman between 18 and 29 years old with Graves' ophthalmopathy. The genes are TRBV27 and TRBJ1-1; D is undetermined. CDR3 protein: CASSIQRNTEAFF. The CDR3 nucleotides are TGTGCCAGCAGTATTCAGCGGAACACTGAAGCTTTCTTT.